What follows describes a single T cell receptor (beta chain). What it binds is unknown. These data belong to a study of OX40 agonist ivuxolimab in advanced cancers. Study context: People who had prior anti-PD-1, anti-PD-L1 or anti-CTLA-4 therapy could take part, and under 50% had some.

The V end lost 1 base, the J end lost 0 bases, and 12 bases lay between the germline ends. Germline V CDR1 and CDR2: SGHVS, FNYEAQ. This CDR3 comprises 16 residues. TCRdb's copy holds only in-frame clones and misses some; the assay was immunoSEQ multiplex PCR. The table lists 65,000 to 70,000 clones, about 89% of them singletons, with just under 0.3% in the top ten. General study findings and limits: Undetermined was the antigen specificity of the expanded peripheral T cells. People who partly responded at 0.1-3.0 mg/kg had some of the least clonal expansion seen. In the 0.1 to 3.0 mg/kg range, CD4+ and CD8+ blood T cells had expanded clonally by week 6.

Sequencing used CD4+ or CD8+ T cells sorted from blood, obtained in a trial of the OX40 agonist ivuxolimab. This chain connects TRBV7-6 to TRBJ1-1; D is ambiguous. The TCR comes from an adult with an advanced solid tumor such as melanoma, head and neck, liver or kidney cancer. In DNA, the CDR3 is TGTGCCAGCAGCTTAGGTCCCTGGCGGATGAACACTGAAGCTTTCTTT. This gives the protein CASSLGPWRMNTEAFF.